This T cell receptor beta chain originates from a study of response to subunit inactivated influenza vaccine. This clonotype was detected many times. TCRdb re-called the RT-PCR reads through MiXCR, storing one row per CDR3 protein. Among 500,000 to 550,000 distinct CDR3 sequences listed, 7.5% to 8.5% were seen once. Germline CDR1 reads LGHNA; CDR2 reads YSLEER. The CDR3 has 16 residues. V lost 4 bases to trimming and J lost 0 bases, with 12 bases between them. Sequencing used PBMCs from blood, obtained less than 30 months after vaccination. This sequence joins TRBV4-3 and TRBJ2-2, with D perhaps TRBD1 (5 bases). The TCR comes from a man in his fifties or sixties who received an inactivated influenza vaccine. The CDR3 sequence: CASSLYRPPNTGELFF. The DNA of the CDR3 is TGCGCCAGCAGCCTGTACAGGCCCCCGAACACCGGGGAGCTGTTTTTT.